The clone carrying this TCR beta chain has a handful of counts. Its antigen is currently unknown. Looked up from germline, CDR1 is DFQATT and CDR2 is SNEGSKA (reference sequence). Trimming removed 3 bases at V and 0 bases at J, with 9 bases between. There are 14 residues in the CDR3. The data were taken from a study of T-cell reconstitution after alpha-beta-depleted transplantation in children. Preparation of the TCRbeta library used unique molecular identifiers. TCRdb re-derived calls from the PCR reads in MiXCR, one entry per CDR3 protein. This table has 700,000 or so distinct CDR3 sequences, around 13% appearing once. Study results and caveats: The main origin of T-cell counts and diversity one year after transplant was newly produced T cells. Where some patients showed high TCRbeta diversity at day 60, it came from recipient T cells and thymic progenitors that had survived.

The specimen was PBMCs, collected before TCRalphabeta/CD19-depleted stem cell transplant. The chain combines TRBV20-1 with TRBJ2-1; D is uncertain. This clonotype was obtained from a girl aged 2 to 10 with congenital amegakaryocytic thrombocytopenia, due to receive a stem cell transplant. CDR3 residues: CSASIVRSYNEQFF. For the CDR3, the DNA is TGCAGTGCTAGTATAGTCCGCTCCTACAATGAGCAGTTCTTC.